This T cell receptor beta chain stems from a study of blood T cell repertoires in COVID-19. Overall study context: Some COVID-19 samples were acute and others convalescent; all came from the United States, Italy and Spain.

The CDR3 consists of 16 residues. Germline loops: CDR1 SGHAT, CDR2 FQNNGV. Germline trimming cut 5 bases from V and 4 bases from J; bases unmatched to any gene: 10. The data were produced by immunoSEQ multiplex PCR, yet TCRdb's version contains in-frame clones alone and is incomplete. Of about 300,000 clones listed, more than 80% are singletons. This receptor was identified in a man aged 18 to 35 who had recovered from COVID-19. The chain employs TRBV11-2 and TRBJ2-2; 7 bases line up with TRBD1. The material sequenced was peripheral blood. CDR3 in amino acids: CASSHRTGDLTGELFF. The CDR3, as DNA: TGTGCCAGCAGCCACCGGACAGGAGACCTCACCGGGGAGCTGTTTTTT.